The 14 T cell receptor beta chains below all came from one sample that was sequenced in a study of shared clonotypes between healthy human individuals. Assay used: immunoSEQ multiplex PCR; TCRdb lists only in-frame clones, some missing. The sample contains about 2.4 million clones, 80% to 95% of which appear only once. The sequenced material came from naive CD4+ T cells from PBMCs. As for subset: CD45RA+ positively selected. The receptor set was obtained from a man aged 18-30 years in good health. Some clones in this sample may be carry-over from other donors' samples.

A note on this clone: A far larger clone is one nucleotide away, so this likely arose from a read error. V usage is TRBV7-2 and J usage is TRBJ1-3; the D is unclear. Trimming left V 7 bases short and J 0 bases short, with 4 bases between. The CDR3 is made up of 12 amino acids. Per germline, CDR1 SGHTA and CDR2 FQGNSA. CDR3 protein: CASTDSGNTIYF. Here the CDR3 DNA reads TGTGCCAGCACCGACTCTGGAAACACCATATATTTT.

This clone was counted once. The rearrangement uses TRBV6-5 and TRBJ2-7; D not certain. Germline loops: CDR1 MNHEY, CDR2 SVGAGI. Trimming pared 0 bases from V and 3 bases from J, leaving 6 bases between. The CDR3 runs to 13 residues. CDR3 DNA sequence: TGTGCCAGCAGTTACTCGCGGTACTACGAGCAGTACTTC. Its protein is CASSYSRYYEQYF.

The CDR3 DNA is TGTGCCAGCAGTCCGAGGGGGCGTAGGCACGAGCAGTACTTC. Translated, it gives CASSPRGRRHEQYF. The J gene is TRBJ2-7, the V gene TRBV28, with 7 bases lining up with TRBD1. Germline V gene sequence: CDR1 MDHEN, CDR2 SYDVKM. Germline trimming cut 5 bases from V and 5 bases from J; bases unmatched to any gene: 9. CDR3 length equals 14 residues. Supplemented by reference TRBV28 and TRBJ2-7, the full variable domain reads DVKVTQSSRYLVKRTGEKVFLECVQDMDHENMFWYRQDPGLGLRLIYFSYDVKMKEKGDIPEGYSVSREKKERFSLILESASTNQTSMYLCASSPRGRRHEQYFGPGTRLTVT.

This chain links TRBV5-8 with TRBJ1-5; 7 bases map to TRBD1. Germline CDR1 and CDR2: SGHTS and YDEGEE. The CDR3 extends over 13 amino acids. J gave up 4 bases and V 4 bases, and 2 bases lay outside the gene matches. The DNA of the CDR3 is TGTGCCAGCAGCCGGGACAGAAATCAGCCCCAGCATTTT. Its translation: CASSRDRNQPQHF.

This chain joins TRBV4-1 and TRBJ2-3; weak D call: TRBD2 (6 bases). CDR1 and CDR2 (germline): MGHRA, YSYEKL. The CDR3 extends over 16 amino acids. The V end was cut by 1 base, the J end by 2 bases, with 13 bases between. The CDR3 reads CASSQGRLGFTDTQYF. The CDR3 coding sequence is TGCGCCAGCAGCCAAGGCAGACTAGGGTTCACAGATACGCAGTATTTT.

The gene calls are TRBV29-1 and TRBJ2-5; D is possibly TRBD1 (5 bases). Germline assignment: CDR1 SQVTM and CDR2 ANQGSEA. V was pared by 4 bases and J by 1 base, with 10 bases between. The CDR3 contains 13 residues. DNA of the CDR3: TGCAGCGTTGTCTCGACAGTCCAAGAGACCCAGTACTTC. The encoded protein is CSVVSTVQETQYF. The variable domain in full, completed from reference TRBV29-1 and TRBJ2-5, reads SAVISQKPSRDICQRGTSLTIQCQVDSQVTMMFWYRQQPGQSLTLIATANQGSEATYESGFVIDKFPISRPNLTFSTLTVSNMSPEDSSIYLCSVVSTVQETQYFGPGTRLLVL.

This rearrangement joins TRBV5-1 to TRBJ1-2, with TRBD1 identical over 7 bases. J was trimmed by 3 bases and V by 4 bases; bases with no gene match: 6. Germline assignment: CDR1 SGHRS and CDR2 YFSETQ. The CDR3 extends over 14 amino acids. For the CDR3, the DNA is TGCGCCAGCAGCCCTTTGACAGGGTACTATGGCTACACCTTC. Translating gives CASSPLTGYYGYTF.

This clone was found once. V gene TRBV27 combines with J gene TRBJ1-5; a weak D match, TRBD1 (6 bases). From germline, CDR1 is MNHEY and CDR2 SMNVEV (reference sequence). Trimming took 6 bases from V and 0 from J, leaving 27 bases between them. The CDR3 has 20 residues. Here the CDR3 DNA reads TGTGCCAGCAGCCATCTAAAAAGCGGGCAGGACAGTTATAGCAATCAGCCCCAGCATTTT. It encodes CASSHLKSGQDSYSNQPQHF.

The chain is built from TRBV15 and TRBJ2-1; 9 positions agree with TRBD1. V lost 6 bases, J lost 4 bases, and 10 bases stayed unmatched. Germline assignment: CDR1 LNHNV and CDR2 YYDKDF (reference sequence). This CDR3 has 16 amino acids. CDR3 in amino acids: CATSAADRGWYNEQFF. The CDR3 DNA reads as TGTGCCACCAGTGCGGCGGACAGGGGTTGGTACAATGAGCAGTTCTTC.

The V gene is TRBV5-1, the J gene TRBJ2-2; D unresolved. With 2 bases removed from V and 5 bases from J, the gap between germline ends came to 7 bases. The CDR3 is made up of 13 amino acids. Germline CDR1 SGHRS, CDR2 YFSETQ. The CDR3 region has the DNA TGCGCCAGCAGCTTCAGAGAAACCGGGGAGCTGTTTTTT. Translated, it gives CASSFRETGELFF.

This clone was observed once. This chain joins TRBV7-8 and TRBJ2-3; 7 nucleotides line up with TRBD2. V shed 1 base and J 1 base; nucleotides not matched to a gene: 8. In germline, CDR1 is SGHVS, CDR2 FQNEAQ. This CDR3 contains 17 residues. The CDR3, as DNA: TGTGCCAGCAGCTTAGTAGGACTAGGGGTAGGCACAGATACGCAGTATTTT. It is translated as CASSLVGLGVGTDTQYF. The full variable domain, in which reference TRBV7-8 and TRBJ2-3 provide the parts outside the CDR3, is GAGVSQSPRYKVAKRGQDVALRCDPISGHVSLFWYQQALGQGPEFLTYFQNEAQLDKSGLPSDRFFAERPEGSVSTLKIQRTQQEDSAVYLCASSLVGLGVGTDTQYFGPGTRLTVL.

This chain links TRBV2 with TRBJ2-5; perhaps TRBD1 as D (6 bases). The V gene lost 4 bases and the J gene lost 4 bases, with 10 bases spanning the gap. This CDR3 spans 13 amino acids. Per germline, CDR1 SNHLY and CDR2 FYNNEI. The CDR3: CASSADSGETQYF. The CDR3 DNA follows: TGTGCCAGCAGTGCGGACAGCGGAGAGACCCAGTACTTC.

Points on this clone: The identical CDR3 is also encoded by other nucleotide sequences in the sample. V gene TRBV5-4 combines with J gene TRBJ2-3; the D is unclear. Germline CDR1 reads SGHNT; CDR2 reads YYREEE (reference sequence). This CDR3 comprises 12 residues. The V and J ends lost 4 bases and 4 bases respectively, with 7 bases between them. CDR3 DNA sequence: TGTGCCAGCAGCCCTTCCGCAGATACGCAGTATTTT. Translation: CASSPSADTQYF.

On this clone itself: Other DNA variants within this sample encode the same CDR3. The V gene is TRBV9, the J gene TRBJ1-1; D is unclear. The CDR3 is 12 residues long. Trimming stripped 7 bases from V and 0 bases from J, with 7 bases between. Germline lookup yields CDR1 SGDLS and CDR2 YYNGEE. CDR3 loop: CASGQLNTEAFF. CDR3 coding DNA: TGTGCCAGCGGCCAGCTGAACACTGAAGCTTTCTTT.